This T cell receptor beta chain was sequenced in a study of blood T cells in healthy people across ages. A sample-barcoded 5' primer and a J-beta primer mix were used in a second PCR of roughly 7 to 11 cycles. Each CDR3 protein is one row after TCRdb ran MiXCR on the 5' RACE reads. The sample lists roughly 800,000 distinct CDR3 sequences, approximately 25% occurring once. This clonotype turned up a few times. Trimming took off 1 base at V and 0 bases at J, with 16 bases between the two ends. CDR3 length: 18 amino acids. CDR1 and CDR2 (germline): MDHEN, SYDVKM. These data were also reused for a study on T cells of mothers and their children. As that report states: Slightly higher, non-significant overlap characterized related mother-child pairs relative to unrelated pairs.

The source is a boy under 18 in good health. The sequenced material came from blood. The rearrangement links TRBV28 to TRBJ1-3; unclear D gene. Here the CDR3 DNA reads TGTGCCAGCAGTTTATCATCCAAGCAGTCACTCTCTGGAAACACCATATATTTT. It translates to CASSLSSKQSLSGNTIYF.